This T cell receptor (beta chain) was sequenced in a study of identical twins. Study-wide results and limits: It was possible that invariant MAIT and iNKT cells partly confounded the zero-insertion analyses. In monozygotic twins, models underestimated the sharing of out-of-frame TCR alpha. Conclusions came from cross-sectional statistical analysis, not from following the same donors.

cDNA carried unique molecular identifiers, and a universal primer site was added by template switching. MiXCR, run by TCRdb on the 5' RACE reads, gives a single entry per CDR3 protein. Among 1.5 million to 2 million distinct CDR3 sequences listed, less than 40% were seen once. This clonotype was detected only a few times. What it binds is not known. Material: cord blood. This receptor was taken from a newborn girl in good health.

DNA of the CDR3: TGTGCCAGCAGCGTAGTCGATGGGACGGCCCTTAATGAAAAACTGTTTTTT. It specifies CASSVVDGTALNEKLFF. The J gene is TRBJ1-4, the V gene TRBV9; D perhaps matches TRBD1 (5 bases). The CDR3 is 17 amino acids. Germline assignment: CDR1 SGDLS and CDR2 YYNGEE. V was trimmed by 0 bases and J by 4 bases, leaving 16 bases between them.